Presented here are 21 T cell receptor beta chains from one specimen sequenced in a study of blood T cell repertoires in COVID-19. The protocol was immunoSEQ multiplex PCR, while the TCRdb copy is restricted to in-frame clones and leaves out a portion. Altogether around 280,000 clones are present, roughly 86% being singletons, with the ten largest covering about 2.2%. The sequenced material came from peripheral blood. Source of these receptors: a woman in her twenties or thirties who had recovered from COVID-19.

This chain links TRBV27 with TRBJ2-6, with 7 bases lining up with TRBD1. CDR3 size: 18 residues. CDR1 and CDR2 from the germline V gene are MNHEY and SMNVEV (reference sequence). V lost 3 bases, J lost 3 bases, and 11 bases stayed unmatched. The DNA for the CDR3 is TGTGCCAGCAGTTTTAGTCAGGGGGTTGTTCTTGGGGCCAACGTCCTGACTTTC. Translation gives CASSFSQGVVLGANVLTF.

The chain's CDR3 is CASSQEGIGQPYGYTF. The CDR3 region has the DNA TGTGCCAGCAGCCAAGAAGGAATCGGACAGCCCTATGGCTACACCTTC. This chain connects TRBV3-1 (or the pseudogene TRBV3-2) to TRBJ1-2; possibly TRBD1 for D (6 bases). V was shortened by 0 bases and J by 4 bases, with 15 bases between the two germline ends. The CDR3 sequence is 16 residues long. CDR1 and CDR2 from the germline V gene are LGHDT and YNNKEL (reference sequence).

V gene TRBV19 combines with J gene TRBJ1-1; no clear D gene. CDR1 and CDR2 (germline): LNHDA, SQIVND (reference sequence). Trimming left V 3 bases short and J 4 bases short, with 9 bases between. The CDR3 sequence is 13 residues long. The DNA for the CDR3 is TGTGCCAGTAGTATTAGTGAAGTCACTGAAGCTTTCTTT. This codes for CASSISEVTEAFF.

The V and J genes are TRBV9 and TRBJ1-4; 7 positions match TRBD1. Germline V lookup: CDR1 SGDLS, CDR2 YYNGEE. The trim removed 3 bases at V and 6 bases at J, leaving 5 bases unmatched. The CDR3 consists of 14 residues. Here the CDR3 reads CASSAHTGDEKLFF. Here the CDR3 DNA reads TGTGCCAGCAGCGCCCATACAGGGGATGAAAAACTGTTTTTT.

This rearrangement joins TRBV4-2 to TRBJ2-7, with 9 bases matching TRBD1. Trimming cost V 4 bases and J 4 bases; bases outside gene matches: 17. Germline CDR1 is LGHNA and CDR2 is YNFKEQ. The CDR3 is made up of 18 amino acids. The CDR3 coding sequence is TGTGCCAGCAGCCTACATTTTGCGGAAGGGACAGGGACATACGAGCAGTACTTC. It translates to CASSLHFAEGTGTYEQYF.

The J gene is TRBJ1-3, the V gene TRBV5-5; D is uncertain. Trimming stripped 1 base from V and 0 bases from J, with 14 bases between. CDR3 length equals 17 residues. The germline CDR1 and CDR2 sequences are SGHKS and YYEKEE (reference sequence). CDR3 in amino acids: CASSLSPSPSSGNTIYF. As DNA, the CDR3 is TGTGCCAGCAGCTTGAGCCCTAGCCCGAGCTCTGGAAACACCATATATTTT.

The chain carries TRBV30 and TRBJ2-5; D may be TRBD2 (7 bases). The CDR3 contains 14 residues. Trimming shortened V by 5 bases and J by 5 bases, and 18 bases separated the two germline ends. Germline V lookup: CDR1 GTSNPN, CDR2 SVGIG (reference sequence). CDR3 region: CAWGRPGGWETQYF. The CDR3 nucleotides read TGTGCCTGGGGAAGACCGGGGGGCTGGGAGACCCAGTACTTC.

The J gene is TRBJ1-2, the V gene TRBV1; no check of the table's D call, TRBD1, against the DNA was made. TRBV1 is given as a pseudogene. The length of the CDR3 is 15 residues. The CDR3 DNA is TGCACCAGCAGCCAAAAGGGACAGGGGTTGTATGGCTACACCTTC. It translates to CTSSQKGQGLYGYTF.

The chain is built from TRBV14 and TRBJ2-5; weak D call: TRBD2 (5 bases). CDR1 is SGHDN and CDR2 is FVKESK in the germline V gene. The CDR3 is made up of 13 amino acids. With 6 bases removed from V and 2 bases from J, the gap between germline ends came to 10 bases. The CDR3 sequence: CASRRGLQETQYF. The CDR3 bases are TGTGCCAGCAGGCGCGGGTTGCAAGAGACCCAGTACTTC.

J is TRBJ2-1 and V is TRBV6-5; possible D gene TRBD2, 5 bases. The CDR3 is made up of 14 amino acids. V lost 6 bases to trimming and J lost 8 bases, with 17 bases between them. Germline values: CDR1 MNHEY, CDR2 SVGAGI. In nucleotides, the CDR3 is TGTGCCAGCAGACCTTGGGAGCCATGGGATGAGCAGTTCTTC. It encodes CASRPWEPWDEQFF.

The gene calls are TRBV19 and TRBJ2-7; perhaps TRBD1 as D (5 bases). Germline-derived CDR1 and CDR2 are LNHDA and SQIVND (reference sequence). Trimming cost V 9 bases and J 3 bases, with 15 bases left between them. This CDR3 region has 13 residues. The CDR3, as DNA: TGTGCCAGCAGCACAGGTATTGACTACGAGCAGTACTTC. This sequence encodes CASSTGIDYEQYF.

The chain recombines TRBV5-4 with TRBJ1-1, with no clear D. Germline-derived CDR1 and CDR2 are SGHNT and YYREEE (reference sequence). With 3 bases removed from V and 7 bases from J, the gap between germline ends came to 10 bases. This CDR3 comprises 12 residues. Here the CDR3 reads CASSSGLFEAFF. The CDR3 DNA is TGTGCCAGCAGCTCCGGACTGTTTGAAGCTTTCTTT.

The V gene is TRBV2, the J gene TRBJ1-5, with a weak D call TRBD1 (6 bases). CDR1 is SNHLY, CDR2 FYNNEI, per germline. CDR3 length: 15 residues. V was clipped by 4 bases and J by 3 bases, with 13 bases between them. Here the CDR3 DNA reads TGTGCCAGCAGTGCCGAAACAGGGCTCAATCAGCCCCAGCATTTT. Protein sequence: CASSAETGLNQPQHF.

This clone was observed once. Here the CDR3 DNA reads TGTGCCAGCACCCCGGACAGGGAGAAAGAGCAGTACTTC. It encodes CASTPDREKEQYF. V gene TRBV28 combines with J gene TRBJ2-7; 8 positions match TRBD1. CDR1 and CDR2 (germline): MDHEN, SYDVKM. Unmatched junction bases numbered 9, after V lost 7 bases and J lost 7 bases. The CDR3 has 13 residues.

The chain employs TRBV29-1 and TRBJ1-1; D ambiguous. Germline V lookup: CDR1 SQVTM, CDR2 ANQGSEA. This CDR3 spans 12 amino acids. Trimming cost V 6 bases and J 1 base, with 9 bases left between them. The CDR3 DNA reads as TGCAGCGTGATGGGCCCGAACACTGAAGCTTTCTTT. Protein sequence: CSVMGPNTEAFF. Full variable domain (outside the CDR3, taken from reference TRBV29-1 and TRBJ1-1): SAVISQKPSRDICQRGTSLTIQCQVDSQVTMMFWYRQQPGQSLTLIATANQGSEATYESGFVIDKFPISRPNLTFSTLTVSNMSPEDSSIYLCSVMGPNTEAFFGQGTRLTVV.

The count of this clone is one. The chain uses TRBV24-1 and TRBJ2-7, with a weak D call TRBD2 (6 bases). CDR1 and CDR2 (germline): KGHDR, SFDVKD. CDR3 length: 14 amino acids. With 7 bases removed from V and 5 bases from J, the gap between germline ends came to 17 bases. The CDR3 reads CATSGGGSNDEQYF. The DNA for the CDR3 is TGTGCCACCAGCGGTGGGGGGTCGAACGACGAGCAGTACTTC.

In this sample, this clone turned up once. The rearrangement links TRBV29-1 to TRBJ1-2, with 8 bases identical to TRBD1. Germline CDR1 SQVTM, CDR2 ANQGSEA. The CDR3 sequence is 15 residues long. After removal of 5 bases from V and 2 bases from J, the junction contained 10 bases not matched to a gene. CDR3 DNA sequence: TGCAGCGTTCCTAATCGAGGACAGGGAAACTATGGCTACACCTTC. Translated, it gives CSVPNRGQGNYGYTF.

This chain joins TRBV18 and TRBJ1-3; 8 bases agree with TRBD1. The germline V gene has CDR1 KGHSH and CDR2 LQKENI. The V segment lost 8 bases and the J segment 2 bases; nucleotides outside the gene matches: 2. CDR3 length: 13 amino acids. The CDR3 bases are TGTGCCAGCCAGGACAGGGCTGGAAACACCATATATTTT. Translating it yields CASQDRAGNTIYF. Using reference TRBV18 and TRBJ1-3 for the parts outside the CDR3, the full variable domain is NAGVMQNPRHLVRRRGQEARLRCSPMKGHSHVYWYRQLPEEGLKFMVYLQKENIIDESGMPKERFSAEFPKEGPSILRIQQVVRGDSAAYFCASQDRAGNTIYFGEGSWLTVV.

The genes are TRBV29-1 and TRBJ2-2; D is uncertain. Trimming removed 6 bases at V and 4 bases at J, with 9 bases between. There are 12 residues in the CDR3. The V gene's germline CDR1 is SQVTM and CDR2 ANQGSEA. The CDR3 spells CSVEERTGELFF. CDR3 DNA sequence: TGCAGCGTCGAGGAGCGCACCGGGGAGCTGTTTTTT.

The rearrangement links TRBV28 to TRBJ1-1; D possibly corresponds to TRBD1 (6 bases). CDR3 length: 13 residues. V lost 6 bases, J lost 2 bases, and 10 bases lay in between. Germline-derived CDR1 and CDR2 are MDHEN and SYDVKM. The CDR3 sequence: CASSPDSNTEAFF. CDR3 in DNA: TGTGCCAGCAGCCCGGACAGCAACACTGAAGCTTTCTTT. Complete variable domain (other parts from reference TRBV28 and TRBJ1-1): DVKVTQSSRYLVKRTGEKVFLECVQDMDHENMFWYRQDPGLGLRLIYFSYDVKMKEKGDIPEGYSVSREKKERFSLILESASTNQTSMYLCASSPDSNTEAFFGQGTRLTVV.

V is TRBV19 and J is TRBJ2-3; possible D gene TRBD2, 5 bases. Trimming removed 1 base at V and 0 bases at J, with 5 bases between. The CDR3 length is 14 residues. Germline V lookup: CDR1 LNHDA, CDR2 SQIVND (reference sequence). CDR3 in DNA: TGTGCCAGTAGTATAGCTAGCAGCACAGATACGCAGTATTTT. The encoded protein is CASSIASSTDTQYF.